This TCR beta chain was documented in a study of metastatic and nonmetastatic thyroid tumors. Study overall: Repertoire comparisons spanned blood and tumor or nodule tissue from malignant and benign thyroid patients.

This clone was counted at least ten times. Other DNA variants within this sample encode the same CDR3. The CDR3 runs to 14 residues. Germline V gene lookup returns CDR1 SNHLY and CDR2 FYNNEI. Trimming at V came to 9 bases and at J to 5 bases, leaving 7 bases not matched to a gene. All patients reached thyroid surgery having received no treatment beforehand. TCRdb reanalyzed the PCR reads with MiXCR. The table records about 19,000 clones, roughly 27% of them present only once. The TCR originated in a male donor with papillary thyroid cancer or a benign thyroid nodule (not recorded which). Some clones in this sample may be carry-over from other donors' samples. The rearrangement links TRBV2 to TRBJ2-5, with TRBD1 matching 12 bases. The sequenced sample was blood. CDR3 DNA: TGTGCCAGTTCCGGGACAGGGGGCGCGGAGACCCAGTACTTC. Amino acid sequence: CASSGTGGAETQYF.